Listed below are T cell receptor beta chains from one sample, sequenced in a study of naive and memory T cell subsets. Using its own MiXCR run on the UMI-ligation and nested PCR reads, TCRdb lists one record per CDR3 protein. The top ten hold approximately 0.9% of the sample, which has 130,000 or so distinct CDR3 sequences, 36% seen once. The specimen was central memory CD4+ T cells from blood. These receptors were collected from a human donor in good health. CDR3s include the opening cysteine and the closing phenylalanine or tryptophan. The D gene is left open where the match is weak. Size is stated for part of the rows, as once, few or many counts, or as a class when the clone is expanded.

cdr3_aa: CASSPGQGSYNEQFF; cdr3_nt: TGTGCCAGCAGCCCCGGACAGGGTTCCTACAATGAGCAGTTCTTC; d_call: TRBD1; j_call: TRBJ2-1; v_call: TRBV7-6; cdr3_length: 15; clone_size: few
cdr3_aa: CASSPELDIQYF; cdr3_nt: TGTGCCAGCTCACCTGAGTTAGACATTCAGTACTTC; d_call: .; j_call: TRBJ2-4; v_call: TRBV18; cdr3_length: 12; clone_size: .
cdr3_aa: CAISEAQETQYF; cdr3_nt: TGTGCCATCAGTGAGGCTCAAGAGACCCAGTACTTC; d_call: .; j_call: TRBJ2-5; v_call: TRBV10-3; cdr3_length: 12; clone_size: few
cdr3_aa: CASSLVWGLAGGATDTQYF; cdr3_nt: TGTGCCAGCAGCTTAGTGTGGGGACTAGCGGGAGGGGCCACAGATACGCAGTATTTT; d_call: TRBD2; j_call: TRBJ2-3; v_call: TRBV7-8; cdr3_length: 19; clone_size: .
cdr3_aa: CASSVDRGGYEQYF; cdr3_nt: TGTGCCAGCAGCGTCGACAGGGGAGGCTACGAGCAGTACTTC; d_call: TRBD1; j_call: TRBJ2-7; v_call: TRBV7-3; cdr3_length: 14; clone_size: few
cdr3_aa: CASSLIRISGELFF; cdr3_nt: TGTGCCAGCAGCTTAATAAGGATTTCCGGGGAGCTGTTTTTT; d_call: .; j_call: TRBJ2-2; v_call: TRBV11-2; cdr3_length: 14; clone_size: few
cdr3_aa: CASSLAGAGFGSYEQYF; cdr3_nt: TGTGCCAGCAGCTTAGCTGGGGCGGGGTTTGGGTCTTACGAGCAGTACTTC; d_call: .; j_call: TRBJ2-7; v_call: TRBV7-2; cdr3_length: 17; clone_size: .
cdr3_aa: CASSIGQGVESPLHF; cdr3_nt: TGTGCCAGTAGTATCGGACAGGGTGTGGAGTCACCCCTCCACTTT; d_call: TRBD1; j_call: TRBJ1-6; v_call: TRBV19; cdr3_length: 15; clone_size: .
cdr3_aa: CASSDWDNNNEQFF; cdr3_nt: TGTGCCAGCAGTGATTGGGACAATAACAATGAGCAGTTCTTC; d_call: .; j_call: TRBJ2-1; v_call: TRBV2; cdr3_length: 14; clone_size: many
cdr3_aa: CASSKLRANTEAFF; cdr3_nt: TGTGCCAGCAGCAAGCTCAGGGCGAACACTGAAGCTTTCTTT; d_call: .; j_call: TRBJ1-1; v_call: TRBV6-5; cdr3_length: 14; clone_size: few
cdr3_aa: CASSPPTAGGEKLFF; cdr3_nt: TGTGCCAGCAGTCCCCCGACAGCGGGCGGCGAAAAACTGTTTTTT; d_call: .; j_call: TRBJ1-4; v_call: TRBV28; cdr3_length: 15; clone_size: .
cdr3_aa: CASSTTDSRYEQYF; cdr3_nt: TGTGCCAGCAGTACAACAGACAGTCGCTACGAGCAGTACTTC; d_call: .; j_call: TRBJ2-7; v_call: TRBV6-6; cdr3_length: 14; clone_size: many
cdr3_aa: CASSYSQPGVQPQHF; cdr3_nt: TGTGCCAGCAGTTACTCCCAGCCCGGGGTTCAGCCCCAGCATTTT; d_call: .; j_call: TRBJ1-5; v_call: TRBV6-6; cdr3_length: 15; clone_size: .
cdr3_aa: CASTPTETYNEQFF; cdr3_nt: TGTGCCAGCACCCCGACAGAAACCTACAATGAGCAGTTCTTC; d_call: .; j_call: TRBJ2-1; v_call: TRBV2; cdr3_length: 14; clone_size: .
cdr3_aa: CASSFGRTNTGELFF; cdr3_nt: TGTGCCAGCAGCTTCGGCAGGACCAACACCGGGGAGCTGTTTTTT; d_call: .; j_call: TRBJ2-2; v_call: TRBV5-4; cdr3_length: 15; clone_size: .
cdr3_aa: CASRYDRVDEAFF; cdr3_nt: TGTGCCAGCAGGTACGACAGGGTCGATGAAGCTTTCTTT; d_call: TRBD1; j_call: TRBJ1-1; v_call: TRBV28; cdr3_length: 13; clone_size: .
cdr3_aa: CASSDFVAGFQETQYF; cdr3_nt: TGTGCCAGCAGTGACTTCGTCGCGGGTTTTCAAGAGACCCAGTACTTC; d_call: .; j_call: TRBJ2-5; v_call: TRBV25-1; cdr3_length: 16; clone_size: .
cdr3_aa: CASSLTSGLQETQYF; cdr3_nt: TGTGCCAGCAGCTTAACTAGCGGGCTCCAAGAGACCCAGTACTTC; d_call: TRBD2; j_call: TRBJ2-5; v_call: TRBV7-3; cdr3_length: 15; clone_size: .
cdr3_aa: CASSQDPSRAVGKNTGELFF; cdr3_nt: TGCGCCAGCAGCCAAGATCCTTCCCGGGCCGTTGGTAAGAACACCGGGGAGCTGTTTTTT; d_call: .; j_call: TRBJ2-2; v_call: TRBV4-1; cdr3_length: 20; clone_size: .
cdr3_aa: CASSDLQAGGQPQHF; cdr3_nt: TGTGCCAGCAGTGACCTTCAGGCAGGGGGTCAGCCCCAGCATTTT; d_call: TRBD1; j_call: TRBJ1-5; v_call: TRBV6-1; cdr3_length: 15; clone_size: .
cdr3_aa: CASRPHPGRLNTEAFF; cdr3_nt: TGTGCAAGTCGCCCCCATCCCGGCAGGTTGAACACTGAAGCTTTCTTT; d_call: .; j_call: TRBJ1-1; v_call: TRBV12-2; cdr3_length: 16; clone_size: .
cdr3_aa: CSARDIYGYTF; cdr3_nt: TGCAGCGCTAGAGACATTTATGGCTACACCTTC; d_call: .; j_call: TRBJ1-2; v_call: TRBV29-1; cdr3_length: 11; clone_size: many
cdr3_aa: CASSFGTNYGYTF; cdr3_nt: TGTGCCAGCAGCTTCGGGACTAACTATGGCTACACCTTC; d_call: .; j_call: TRBJ1-2; v_call: TRBV7-3; cdr3_length: 13; clone_size: few
cdr3_aa: CASSLSFQGDYSNQPQHF; cdr3_nt: TGTGCCAGCAGTTTATCGTTTCAAGGAGATTATAGCAATCAGCCCCAGCATTTT; d_call: .; j_call: TRBJ1-5; v_call: TRBV27; cdr3_length: 18; clone_size: .
cdr3_aa: CSVANGGKQETQYF; cdr3_nt: TGCAGCGTTGCTAACGGGGGAAAACAAGAGACCCAGTACTTC; d_call: .; j_call: TRBJ2-5; v_call: TRBV29-1; cdr3_length: 14; clone_size: once